The entry that follows covers one T cell receptor (beta chain) sequence. There is no known antigen for this receptor. Per-base qualities were not stored, and no clone one base away is much larger. The data were taken from a study of blood T cells in healthy people across ages (dated by TCRdb to 2015 to 2017). With regard to the full study: Template switching captured roughly one uniquely barcoded TCR beta cDNA molecule per two T cells in model experiments. To track age-related changes in TCR beta repertoire diversity, the study relied on deep sequencing normalized with unique cDNA molecular identifiers. Donors were grouped into four age groups: young (average approximately 16 years), middle-aged (around 39), aged (62) and long-lived (around 82). Using the same blood draw, the study looked at two additional independent replicas of 1 million unique cDNA reads for two donors, one aged 18 to 30 and the other aged 80 or older. Here is what the overall study found, with its caveats: There was a strong correlation between observed TCR beta diversity and the percentage of naive T cells measured by flow cytometry. Compared with the aged group, the long-lived group had more naive CD4+ T cells, fewer expanded clones and increased TCR diversity, suggesting age selection. As age increased, observed TCR beta diversity per million T cells dropped in a roughly linear way, and a significant reduction was already evident by age about 40. Bulk unsorted PBMC profiling prevented conclusive comparison of naive and antigen-experienced compartments. Because the CMV infection status of the donors was unknown, age-related changes in expanded clonotypes may potentially have been confounded. Total diversity estimates from one million sequenced T cells were considered lower bounds and underestimates.

The CDR3 contains 15 residues, cysteine and phenylalanine counted. Only the CDR3 portion is preserved as DNA: 45 bases, with reading frame beginning at the first base. Trimming costs V 4 bases and J 7 bases, and their ends lie 19 bases apart. Based on the germline V gene, the CDR1 and CDR2 sequences are MDHEN and SYDVKM. The library was generated by 5' RACE. Sequencing took place on an Illumina HiSeq 2500. A second PCR of roughly 7 to 12 cycles was run with a J-beta primer mix and a sample-barcoded 5' primer. Each TCR beta cDNA molecule received a unique molecular identifier from a template-switch 5' adaptor carrying 12 random nucleotides. Each sample yielded at least 2.5 million CDR3-containing paired-end reads. The Mint cDNA synthesis kit, primed by a TRBC-specific oligonucleotide, was used to synthesize first-strand cDNA from all RNA. All cDNA was treated with uracil-DNA glycosylase and then went through a first 18-cycle PCR with the universal primers M1SS and BC2_uni_R. Processing in the source paper ran as follows. Each sample was normalized by randomly selecting 1 million high-quality reads, each carrying a distinct molecular identifier. Instead of being binned into consensus sequences, reads with shared molecular identifiers were discarded. MiTCR, run with a Q25 quality threshold and the strictest error-elimination algorithm, handled CDR3 identification, clonotype clustering and error correction. A nonparametric unseen species model with Euler transformation was used to estimate lower-bound total TCR beta diversity. TCRdb reprocessed the public reads (quality trimming at Q25 with fastp, clone calling with MiXCR) and kept in-frame beta chains. Every CDR3 protein is listed once, alongside the most common genes and DNA of its rows. The V and J calls come from TCRdb's annotation, not from the publication. The sample table records about 1 million distinct CDR3 sequences; 20% to 25% of these occur just once. The ten biggest clones cover less than 0.75% of the sample.

The roughly 42 donors, aged roughly 6 to 95 years, were systemically healthy Caucasian individuals from Russia. Each donor gave roughly 9 milliliters of peripheral blood, drawn into EDTA-treated Vacutainer tubes. Ficoll-Paque density-gradient centrifugation was used to isolate PBMCs, with at least 6.5 million per sample. Total RNA was extracted from PBMCs with Trizol reagent, with at least 6 micrograms obtained per sample. The percentages of naive CD45RAhigh/CD27high T cells were determined by flow cytometry on a PBMC aliquot from every donor. This same sample was also part of a study on T cells of mothers and their children. As the second paper documents: Nine systemically healthy Caucasian individuals, comprising three mothers and their six children, were included as donors. cDNA synthesis used all of the extracted RNA, with about 1.5 ug of RNA in each 15 ul reaction. In the second PCR, the M1S primer added sample barcodes and 2-4 random nucleotides. Over 8 million TCR beta CDR3 reads were obtained for each mother, and approximately 3.2 million reads were obtained for each child. TCR recombination output is similarly shaped by thymic selection in related and unrelated pairs, with a minor effect exerted by inherited differences. Normalized repertoire overlap was always found to be slightly, but never significantly, higher in related mother-child pairs than in unrelated mother-child pairs. No persistent microchimeric T cell clones were detected, at a sensitivity of 80 to 100 clones per million clonotypes. Deep NGS was used in the study to compare the TCR beta repertoires of mothers and children and to look for features that separate related mother-child pairs from unrelated individuals. On average, the children were roughly 10 +/- 4 years old, while the mothers were about 40 +/- 4 years old. Libraries were sequenced on Illumina HiSeq 2000 with 100+100 nt paired-end reads after adapter ligation with NEBNext reagents. To avoid cross-contamination, the mother libraries and the child libraries were prepared a month apart and sequenced in separate runs. Each donor had between 500,000 and 2,000,000 distinct TCR beta clonotypes identified. Naive TCR beta clonotypes were estimated from low-frequency clonotypes matched to each donor's FACS-determined naive share, without sorting.

The rearrangement combines TRBV28 with TRBJ1-2; the D gene is perhaps TRBD1, from 5 matching bases. The clonotype comes from a girl aged 2 to 10 in good health. Material: blood. In nucleotides, the sequence is TGTGCCAGCAGTTCGCCCCTGAAAATGGGGCTTGGCTACACCTTC. Translated, this is CASSSPLKMGLGYTF.